Below are 8 T cell receptor beta chains sequenced from a single sample in a study of T cell responses to AZD1222 COVID-19 vaccine. Sequencing used immunoSEQ multiplex PCR; TCRdb keeps in-frame clones, though not all of them. The sample includes some 150,000 clones, 86% of them seen just once. Sequencing was performed on peripheral blood, taken 28 days after the second AZD1222 dose. These receptors all stem from an adult who received the AZD1222 COVID-19 vaccine.

The chain carries TRBV5-5 and TRBJ1-1; a weak D match, TRBD1 (5 bases). Germline assignment: CDR1 SGHKS and CDR2 YYEKEE (reference sequence). The CDR3 runs to 15 residues. V lost 4 bases, J lost 5 bases, and 18 bases lay in between. The CDR3 sequence: CASSPWVGGGTEAFF. The CDR3 nucleotides read TGTGCCAGCAGCCCTTGGGTCGGGGGGGGAACTGAAGCTTTCTTT.

The V and J genes are TRBV19 and TRBJ2-7, with 11 bases that match TRBD1. Germline loops: CDR1 LNHDA, CDR2 SQIVND (reference sequence). V shed 3 bases and J 4 bases; nucleotides not matched to a gene: 2. There are 14 residues in the CDR3. CDR3 in amino acids: CASSMGTGGYEQYF. CDR3 DNA sequence: TGTGCCAGTAGTATGGGGACAGGGGGATACGAGCAGTACTTC.

A remark on this clone: At one of its ends the junction is not consistent with the germline gene, which may arise from a read error. V is TRBV4-1 and J is TRBJ1-1; no clear D. This CDR3 is built from 14 residues. The germline gives CDR1 MGHRA, CDR2 YSYEKL. CDR3 sequence (DNA): TGCGCCAGCAGCAAAGAAGGTATACCCAATGAAGCTTTCTTT. Translating it yields CASSKEGIPNEAFF.

The chain links TRBV13 to TRBJ1-3; D uncertain. CDR1 PRHDT and CDR2 FYEKMQ come from the germline V gene (reference sequence). This CDR3 is built from 14 residues. The V end was cut by 8 bases, the J end by 0 bases, with 11 bases between. Here the CDR3 reads CASHWGISGNTIYF. In DNA form, the CDR3 reads TGTGCCAGCCATTGGGGTATCTCTGGAAACACCATATATTTT.

This rearrangement joins TRBV6-5 to TRBJ2-7; 7 bases are shared with TRBD2. Germline lookup yields CDR1 MNHEY and CDR2 SVGAGI. The CDR3 runs to 14 residues. After removal of 8 bases from V and 7 bases from J, the junction contained 14 bases not matched to a gene. The CDR3 region has the DNA TGTGCCAGCCACCAAAGGAGCGGGACCTCGGAGCAGTACTTC. This encodes CASHQRSGTSEQYF.

The chain employs TRBV11-2 and TRBJ1-2; unclear D gene. Trimming left V 1 base short and J 8 bases short, with 11 bases between. This CDR3 region has 13 residues. Germline lookup yields CDR1 SGHAT and CDR2 FQNNGV. CDR3 DNA sequence: TGTGCCAGCAGCTTAGGGACGGGATTCGGCTACACCTTC. This sequence encodes CASSLGTGFGYTF.

V gene TRBV6-5 combines with J gene TRBJ1-4; D gene unclear. This CDR3 region has 13 residues. Germline V CDR1 and CDR2: MNHEY, SVGAGI. V dropped 8 bases and J dropped 7 bases, with 14 bases sitting between them. The CDR3 here is CASCLRRGEKLFF. CDR3 coding DNA: TGTGCCAGCTGCTTAAGGCGCGGTGAAAAACTGTTTTTT.

This clone was seen once. In nucleotides, the CDR3 is TGCAGTCCGCTGGGGCAAGAGACCCAGTACTTC. Translation: CSPLGQETQYF. The chain joins TRBV20-1 to TRBJ2-5; no firm D call. The V end lost 8 bases, the J end lost 2 bases, and 9 bases lay between the germline ends. The CDR3 loop spans 11 amino acids. Germline CDR1 and CDR2: DFQATT and SNEGSKA (reference sequence).